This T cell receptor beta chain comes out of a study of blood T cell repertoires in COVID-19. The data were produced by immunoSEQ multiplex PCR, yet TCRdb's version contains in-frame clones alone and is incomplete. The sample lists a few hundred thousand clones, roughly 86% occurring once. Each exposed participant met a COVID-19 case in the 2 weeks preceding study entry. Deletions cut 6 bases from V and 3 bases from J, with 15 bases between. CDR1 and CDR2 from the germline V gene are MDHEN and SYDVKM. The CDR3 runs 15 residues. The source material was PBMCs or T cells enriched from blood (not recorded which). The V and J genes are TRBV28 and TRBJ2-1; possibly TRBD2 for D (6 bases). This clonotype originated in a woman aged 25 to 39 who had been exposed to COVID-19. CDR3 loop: CASSPSGLVYNEQFF. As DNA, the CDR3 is TGTGCCAGCAGCCCCAGCGGGCTAGTCTACAATGAGCAGTTCTTC.